This T cell receptor beta chain derives from a study of identical twins. Through template switching, a universal primer site was introduced, and the cDNA contained unique molecular identifiers. TCRdb fed the 5' RACE reads into MiXCR, producing one record per CDR3 protein. The sample has about 240,000 distinct CDR3 sequences, approximately 7.3% seen once. The CDR3 length is 14 residues. Trimming left V 1 base short and J 3 bases short, with 8 bases between. These data also formed part of another study, on yellow fever vaccine responses in identical twins.

This clonotype was obtained from a woman under 30 in good health. The V gene is TRBV12-3 or TRBV12-4, the J gene TRBJ2-3; D gene ambiguous. Sequenced material: CD8+ T cells sorted from blood. CDR3: CASSLGALTDTQYF. CDR3 in DNA: TGTGCCAGCAGTTTAGGGGCGTTGACAGATACGCAGTATTTT.